This T cell receptor (beta chain) was profiled in a study of CD8 T cells in ankylosing spondylitis. As regards this clonotype: Its antigen remains unknown.

The germline V gene has CDR1 MNHEY and CDR2 SMNVEV (reference sequence). The germline V and J ends were trimmed by 2 bases and 12 bases, with 14 bases remaining between them. CDR3 size: 13 residues. Making the TCR beta libraries involved quantitative 5'-RACE with molecular barcodes. MiXCR, applied by TCRdb to the 5' RACE reads, yields one record per CDR3 protein. The table includes around 440,000 distinct CDR3 sequences, approximately 17% detected once. Study observations and caveats: A motif of under ten highly homologous TCR beta variants was seen as apparently characteristic of ankylosing spondylitis blood. In peripheral blood, disease-linked CD8+ clones occurred at relatively low frequencies.

Sequenced: blood, either unsorted or a sorted T cell fraction (not recorded which). The V call is TRBV27, the J call TRBJ2-1; no definite D call. This TCR was sampled from a male donor with ankylosing spondylitis. CDR3 DNA sequence: TGTGCCAGCAGTTTAACATCAGCGAGAAGGCAGTTCTTC. Residues: CASSLTSARRQFF.